These 17 T cell receptor beta chains originate from one sample sequenced in a study of blood T cell repertoires in COVID-19. Sequenced by immunoSEQ multiplex PCR; TCRdb stores in-frame clones only, minus some. The repertoire includes 280,000 or so clones, around 86% of them detected once, and 2.1% sits in the top ten. Source material: peripheral blood. The origin of the receptors is a woman in her twenties or thirties who had recovered from COVID-19.

The genes are TRBV3-1 (or the pseudogene TRBV3-2) and TRBJ2-1, with 10 positions matching TRBD1. The CDR3 length is 17 residues. Germline assignment: CDR1 LGHDT and CDR2 YNNKEL (reference sequence). V lost 0 bases and J lost 9; bases outside the gene matches: 11. CDR3 nucleotide sequence: TGTGCCAGCAGCCAAGATGAGGTCAGGACAGGGGGTGGTGAGCAGTTCTTC. Translated, it gives CASSQDEVRTGGGEQFF.

This chain joins TRBV5-1 and TRBJ2-3; TRBD2 agrees at 13 bases. The length of the CDR3 is 15 residues. CDR1 SGHRS and CDR2 YFSETQ come from the germline V gene. V gave up 6 bases and J gave up 4 bases; unmatched junction bases: 5. CDR3 protein: CASTPGLAGSDTQYF. The CDR3, as DNA: TGCGCCAGCACCCCGGGACTAGCGGGATCAGATACGCAGTATTTT.

V gene TRBV4-2 combines with J gene TRBJ2-2, with TRBD1 matching 7 bases. The CDR3 loop spans 16 amino acids. V lost 4 bases to trimming and J lost 4 bases; unmatched junction nucleotides: 9. Germline CDR1 LGHNA, CDR2 YNFKEQ. The CDR3 coding sequence is TGTGCCAGCAGCCTAAATTCACAGGGGCGCACCGGGGAGCTGTTTTTT. Its protein is CASSLNSQGRTGELFF.

This clone was detected only once. V gene TRBV27 combines with J gene TRBJ1-4, with 7 bases fitting TRBD1. The ends lost 4 bases at V and 7 bases at J; junction bases unmatched: 9. Germline CDR1 reads MNHEY; CDR2 reads SMNVEV (reference sequence). This CDR3 is 15 amino acids long. As DNA, the CDR3 is TGTGCCAGCAGTTCCTGGAGGGGGCGCCCTGAAAAACTGTTTTTT. Its protein product is CASSSWRGRPEKLFF.

This clone has only one observation. This chain connects TRBV10-1 to TRBJ2-1, with 9 bases fitting TRBD2. The trim removed 8 bases at V and 4 bases at J, leaving 6 bases unmatched. The CDR3 totals 14 residues. Per the germline V gene, CDR1 is WNHNN and CDR2 is SYGVQD (reference sequence). The CDR3, as DNA: TGCGCCAGCTCCCGCGGGGGGGAATACAATGAGCAGTTCTTC. Translated: CASSRGGEYNEQFF.

The V call is TRBV18, the J call TRBJ2-7, with 8 nucleotides matching TRBD1. The CDR3 consists of 15 residues. The J segment lost 5 bases and the V segment lost 8 bases, leaving 14 bases of the junction unmatched. Germline values: CDR1 KGHSH, CDR2 LQKENI. This CDR3 is CASTEPGQGINEQYF. CDR3 sequence (DNA): TGTGCCAGCACAGAGCCAGGACAGGGAATAAACGAGCAGTACTTC.

This rearrangement joins TRBV6-1 to TRBJ2-1, with D maybe TRBD2 (6 bases). The CDR3 loop spans 14 amino acids. The germline V and J ends were trimmed by 3 bases and 10 bases, with 16 bases remaining between them. CDR1 and CDR2 (germline): MNHNS, SASEGT. CDR3 in amino acids: CASSDPGEALEQFF. The CDR3 DNA follows: TGTGCCAGCAGTGATCCGGGGGAGGCACTGGAGCAGTTCTTC.

The chain employs TRBV7-9 and TRBJ2-1, with 8 bases aligning to TRBD1. J lost 5 bases, V lost 3 bases, and 3 bases had no gene match. Germline CDR1 is SEHNR and CDR2 is FQNEAQ (reference sequence). CDR3 length: 14 residues. Here the CDR3 reads CASSLSTGDNEQFF. The CDR3 DNA follows: TGTGCCAGCAGCTTGTCGACAGGGGACAATGAGCAGTTCTTC.

This clone was picked up many times. The rearrangement uses TRBV2 and TRBJ1-2, with D hard to call. Germline V gene data show CDR1 as SNHLY and CDR2 as FYNNEI. V lost 6 bases to trimming and J lost 0 bases, with 11 bases between them. The CDR3 is made up of 14 amino acids. CDR3 region: CASRLQSTNYGYTF. CDR3 nucleotides: TGTGCCAGCAGGCTACAGAGTACTAACTATGGCTACACCTTC.

This chain joins TRBV4-1 and TRBJ2-7; 7 bases match TRBD2. The V gene end was trimmed by 6 bases and the J gene end by 6 bases; junction bases not matched to a gene: 11. Per germline, CDR1 MGHRA and CDR2 YSYEKL. This CDR3 region has 14 residues. The CDR3 DNA follows: TGCGCCAGCAGACCAACAGCTAGCGGTCGCGAGCAGTACTTC. Protein: CASRPTASGREQYF.

This clone turned up a few times. This chain joins TRBV10-2 and TRBJ2-1, with TRBD2 matching over 14 bases. V was clipped by 7 bases and J by 6 bases; unmatched bases: 2. Per germline, CDR1 WSHSY and CDR2 SAAADI. This CDR3 has 14 residues. The CDR3 loop is CASTTSGRANEQFF. Here the CDR3 DNA reads TGCGCCAGCACGACTAGCGGGAGGGCCAATGAGCAGTTCTTC.

The chain joins TRBV6-6 to TRBJ1-2, with D possibly TRBD1 on 6 matching bases. The V and J ends lost 2 bases and 8 bases respectively, with 12 bases between them. The CDR3 is 13 residues long. The germline gives CDR1 MNHNY, CDR2 SVGAGI (reference sequence). This CDR3 reads CASSYEGDMGYTF. The CDR3 coding sequence is TGTGCCAGCAGTTACGAGGGGGATATGGGCTACACCTTC.

This chain links TRBV2 with TRBJ2-7; a weak D match, TRBD1 (6 bases). With 7 bases removed from V and 7 bases from J, the gap between germline ends came to 29 bases. Germline V CDR1 and CDR2: SNHLY, FYNNEI. The CDR3 covers 17 residues. CDR3 residues: CASIKDRRVIGVREQYF. The CDR3 DNA is TGTGCCAGCATTAAGGACAGACGCGTCATTGGGGTTCGTGAGCAGTACTTC.

This chain connects TRBV6-5 to TRBJ1-5; a possible D gene is TRBD1 (6 bases). V lost 6 bases and J lost 6, with 15 bases in between. Germline CDR1 and CDR2: MNHEY and SVGAGI. CDR3 length: 14 amino acids. CDR3 sequence: CASSQARGGQPQHF. The CDR3 DNA reads TGTGCCAGCAGCCAAGCCAGGGGCGGTCAGCCCCAGCATTTT.

Points on this clone: Mismatch with germline at one junction end may stem from a read error. V is TRBV7-2 and J is TRBJ2-7; 8 bases align to TRBD1. Germline CDR1 reads SGHTA; CDR2 reads FQGNSA. The CDR3 extends over 14 amino acids. CDR3 residues: CASSLAGQGGEQYF. Here the CDR3 DNA reads TGTGCCAGCAGCCTAGCTGGACAGGGCGGCGAGCAGTACTTC. The entire variable domain, with the rest obtained from reference TRBV7-2 and TRBJ2-7, is as follows: GAGVSQSPSNKVTEKGKDVELRCDPISGHTALYWYRQSLGQGLEFLIYFQGNSAPDKSGLPSDRFSAERTGGSVSTLTIQRTQQEDSAVYLCASSLAGQGGEQYFGPGTRLTVT.

This clone occurred once. CDR3 protein: CASSPGLAQADTQYF. Here the CDR3 DNA reads TGTGCCAGCAGCCCAGGACTAGCGCAAGCAGATACGCAGTATTTT. The chain employs TRBV3-1 (or the pseudogene TRBV3-2) and TRBJ2-3, with 9 bases identical to TRBD2. The CDR3 consists of 15 residues. Looked up from germline, CDR1 is LGHDT and CDR2 is YNNKEL (reference sequence). V shed 4 bases, J shed 4 bases, and the junction held 6 bases outside the gene matches.

The rearrangement links TRBV7-9 to TRBJ2-1, with D maybe TRBD2 (5 bases). V lost 3 bases and J lost 8, with 17 bases in between. Germline CDR1 reads SEHNR; CDR2 reads FQNEAQ (reference sequence). This CDR3 has 15 residues. In DNA, the CDR3 is TGTGCCAGCAGCTTCCTAACCGCGGGTGGCGATGAGCAGTTCTTC. Amino acids: CASSFLTAGGDEQFF.